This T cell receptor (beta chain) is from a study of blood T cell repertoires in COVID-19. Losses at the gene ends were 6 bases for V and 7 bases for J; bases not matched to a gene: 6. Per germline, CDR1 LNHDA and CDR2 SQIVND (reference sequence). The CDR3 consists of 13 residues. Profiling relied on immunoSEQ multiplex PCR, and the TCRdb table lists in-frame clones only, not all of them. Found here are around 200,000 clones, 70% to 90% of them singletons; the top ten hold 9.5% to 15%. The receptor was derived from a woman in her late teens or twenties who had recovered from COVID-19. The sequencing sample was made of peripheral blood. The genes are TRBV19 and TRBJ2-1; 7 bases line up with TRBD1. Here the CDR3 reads CASRKQGRNEQFF. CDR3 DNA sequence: TGTGCCAGTAGGAAACAGGGGAGAAATGAGCAGTTCTTC. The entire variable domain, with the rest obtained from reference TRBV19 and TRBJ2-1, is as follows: DGGITQSPKYLFRKEGQNVTLSCEQNLNHDAMYWYRQDPGQGLRLIYYSQIVNDFQKGDIAEGYSVSREKKESFPLTVTSAQKNPTAFYLCASRKQGRNEQFFGPGTRLTVL.